Following are 4 T cell receptor beta chains from one sample sequenced in a study of regulatory and conventional T cells in RAG deficiency. The protocol was immunoSEQ multiplex PCR, while the TCRdb copy is restricted to in-frame clones and leaves out a portion. The table includes 30,000 to 40,000 clones, approximately 80% detected once. Genomic DNA came from blood conventional CD4+ T cells gated CD25-low CD127-high. These data were likewise used in another study, on regulatory T cells. That report notes: The PCR used 52 TRBV and 13 TRBJ primers.

Sample: CD4+ effector T cells sorted from blood. These receptors originate from a human donor in good health.

The chain uses TRBV14 and TRBJ2-5; D gene unclear. The ends were cut back, 4 bases at V and 2 bases at J, with 2 bases in the middle. CDR1 and CDR2 from the germline V gene are SGHDN and FVKESK. The CDR3 is 11 residues long. CDR3 nucleotides: TGTGCCAGCAGCCGTCAAGAGACCCAGTACTTC. Its protein is CASSRQETQYF.

The chain links TRBV28 to TRBJ1-4; TRBD1 might be the D (5 bases). V lost 5 bases and J lost 6, with 10 bases in between. Per germline, CDR1 MDHEN and CDR2 SYDVKM. The CDR3 has 13 residues. The CDR3 DNA follows: TGTGCCAGCAGTGGAGGGACTTATGAAAAACTGTTTTTT. Protein sequence: CASSGGTYEKLFF.

The chain carries TRBV7-2 and TRBJ2-5; the D call may be TRBD1 or TRBD2 (5 bases each). Germline V gene data show CDR1 as SGHTA and CDR2 as FQGNSA. Trimming shortened V by 7 bases and J by 2 bases, and 17 bases separated the two germline ends. The CDR3 is made up of 15 amino acids. In DNA form, the CDR3 reads TGTGCCAGCAACCTTCAACCGGGACCTCAAGAGACCCAGTACTTC. Its translation: CASNLQPGPQETQYF. Full variable domain (rest looked up from reference TRBV7-2 and TRBJ2-5): GAGVSQSPSNKVTEKGKDVELRCDPISGHTALYWYRQSLGQGLEFLIYFQGNSAPDKSGLPSDRFSAERTGGSVSTLTIQRTQQEDSAVYLCASNLQPGPQETQYFGPGTRLLVL.

This clone has a handful of counts. The chain couples TRBV7-9 to TRBJ1-2; D is unresolved. Germline loops: CDR1 SEHNR, CDR2 FQNEAQ (reference sequence). The CDR3 has 14 residues. The germline V and J ends were trimmed by 1 base and 8 bases, with 14 bases remaining between them. The DNA of the CDR3 is TGTGCCAGCAGCTTAGAGATAGTAGGAGAGGGCTACACCTTC. Translating it yields CASSLEIVGEGYTF. The full variable domain, in which reference TRBV7-9 and TRBJ1-2 provide the parts outside the CDR3, is DTGVSQNPRHKITKRGQNVTFRCDPISEHNRLYWYRQTLGQGPEFLTYFQNEAQLEKSRLLSDRFSAERPKGSFSTLEIQRTEQGDSAMYLCASSLEIVGEGYTFGSGTRLTVV.